This is a list of T cell receptor beta chains from one sample in a study of blood T cell repertoires in COVID-19. This table comes from immunoSEQ multiplex PCR, and its TCRdb copy is limited to in-frame clones, with some not included. The table shows about 160,000 clones, with about 90% occurring only once. The sequenced sample consisted of peripheral blood. Receptors were obtained from a man aged 25 to 40 with COVID-19, enrolled during active disease. Each CDR3 is given with its conserved first and last residue. Each record gives: J gene, D gene, V gene, clone size, CDR3 protein, CDR3 DNA. The D gene is left open where the match is weak. Not all rows give a size; the values are once, few, many and, for expanded clones, a class.

j_call: TRBJ1-2; d_call: TRBD1; v_call: TRBV4-3; clone_size: .; cdr3_aa: CASSLRQGRGYTF; cdr3_nt: TGCGCCAGCAGCCTTCGACAGGGGCGCGGCTACACCTTC
j_call: TRBJ1-2; d_call: TRBD1; v_call: TRBV7-2; clone_size: .; cdr3_aa: CASSFSTGGYGYTF; cdr3_nt: TGTGCCAGCAGCTTTTCCACAGGGGGGTATGGCTACACCTTC
j_call: TRBJ2-1; d_call: .; v_call: TRBV27; clone_size: .; cdr3_aa: CASSSGVSYNEQFF; cdr3_nt: TGTGCCAGCAGCTCAGGGGTGTCCTACAATGAGCAGTTCTTC
j_call: TRBJ2-1; d_call: TRBD2; v_call: TRBV5-1; clone_size: .; cdr3_aa: CASGWASGTANEQFF; cdr3_nt: TGCGCCAGCGGTTGGGCTAGCGGGACAGCTAATGAGCAGTTCTTC
j_call: TRBJ2-2; d_call: TRBD1; v_call: TRBV24-1; clone_size: .; cdr3_aa: CATSDPRQGPGELFF; cdr3_nt: TGTGCCACCAGTGATCCTAGACAGGGTCCCGGGGAGCTGTTTTTT
j_call: TRBJ1-2; d_call: TRBD1; v_call: TRBV9; clone_size: .; cdr3_aa: CASSVAPDRAGGYTF; cdr3_nt: TGTGCCAGCAGCGTAGCCCCCGACAGGGCCGGGGGCTACACCTTC
j_call: TRBJ2-1; d_call: .; v_call: TRBV21-1; clone_size: .; cdr3_aa: CASSKGGQGITEQFF; cdr3_nt: TGTGCCAGCAGCAAAGGTGGACAGGGAATAACTGAGCAGTTCTTC
j_call: TRBJ1-3; d_call: TRBD1; v_call: TRBV5-1; clone_size: .; cdr3_aa: CASSGGQGFSSGNTIYF; cdr3_nt: TGCGCCAGCAGCGGGGGACAGGGATTTAGCTCTGGAAACACCATATATTTT
j_call: TRBJ1-3; d_call: .; v_call: TRBV6-5; clone_size: .; cdr3_aa: CASSYSRGGNTIYF; cdr3_nt: TGTGCCAGCAGTTACTCTAGAGGTGGAAACACCATATATTTT
j_call: TRBJ2-7; d_call: .; v_call: TRBV5-6; clone_size: .; cdr3_aa: CASSLGTEYEQYF; cdr3_nt: TGTGCCAGCAGCTTGGGGACAGAGTACGAGCAGTACTTC
j_call: TRBJ1-1; d_call: TRBD1; v_call: TRBV7-8; clone_size: .; cdr3_aa: CASSPPNDRGSEAFF; cdr3_nt: TGTGCCAGCAGCCCTCCCAATGACAGGGGGTCTGAAGCTTTCTTT
j_call: TRBJ1-5; d_call: .; v_call: TRBV19; clone_size: .; cdr3_aa: CASSIGGPSSNQPQHF; cdr3_nt: TGTGCCAGTAGTATAGGAGGGCCCTCTAGCAATCAGCCCCAGCATTTT
j_call: TRBJ2-2; d_call: TRBD1; v_call: TRBV4-1; clone_size: .; cdr3_aa: CASSGTVNTGELFF; cdr3_nt: TGCGCCAGCAGCGGGACAGTGAACACCGGGGAGCTGTTTTTT
j_call: TRBJ2-4; d_call: TRBD2; v_call: TRBV28; clone_size: .; cdr3_aa: CASSVLAGNKNIQYF; cdr3_nt: TGTGCCAGCAGTGTTCTAGCGGGTAACAAAAACATTCAGTACTTC
j_call: TRBJ2-6; d_call: TRBD1; v_call: TRBV6-2/TRBV6-3; clone_size: .; cdr3_aa: CASSQTLGTGKRTASGANVLTF; cdr3_nt: TGTGCCAGCAGCCAAACCCTCGGGACAGGGAAAAGAACCGCTTCTGGGGCCAACGTCCTGACTTTC
j_call: TRBJ2-1; d_call: TRBD1; v_call: TRBV5-5; clone_size: .; cdr3_aa: CASSQTNRDRGRGEQFF; cdr3_nt: TGTGCCAGCAGCCAAACAAACCGGGACAGGGGGCGAGGTGAGCAGTTCTTC
j_call: TRBJ1-5; d_call: .; v_call: TRBV30; clone_size: .; cdr3_aa: CAWSPEGDQPQHF; cdr3_nt: TGTGCCTGGAGCCCCGAGGGGGATCAGCCCCAGCATTTT
j_call: TRBJ2-1; d_call: .; v_call: TRBV4-3; clone_size: .; cdr3_aa: CASSLEGGSGNEQFF; cdr3_nt: TGCGCCAGCAGCCTAGAGGGGGGGTCGGGAAATGAGCAGTTCTTC
j_call: TRBJ1-4; d_call: .; v_call: TRBV30; clone_size: .; cdr3_aa: CAWSAIGPGNLRKLFF; cdr3_nt: TGTGCCTGGAGTGCAATTGGACCGGGGAATTTACGAAAACTGTTTTTT
j_call: TRBJ1-3; d_call: .; v_call: TRBV4-2; clone_size: .; cdr3_aa: CASSQHLRGVSGNTIYF; cdr3_nt: TGTGCCAGCAGCCAACATCTCCGCGGGGTCTCTGGAAACACCATATATTTT
j_call: TRBJ1-2; d_call: TRBD1; v_call: TRBV6-5; clone_size: .; cdr3_aa: CASSIQTGNYGYTF; cdr3_nt: TGTGCCAGCAGCATACAGACAGGGAACTATGGCTACACCTTC
j_call: TRBJ1-4; d_call: .; v_call: TRBV5-1; clone_size: .; cdr3_aa: CASSSLGRQHEKLFF; cdr3_nt: TGCGCCAGCAGCTCACTAGGCAGGCAACATGAAAAACTGTTTTTT
j_call: TRBJ2-7; d_call: .; v_call: TRBV5-4; clone_size: .; cdr3_aa: CASSLTGGEQYF; cdr3_nt: TGTGCCAGCAGCTTGACAGGCGGCGAGCAGTACTTC
j_call: TRBJ1-4; d_call: .; v_call: TRBV6-1; clone_size: .; cdr3_aa: CASSEIGATNEKLFF; cdr3_nt: TGTGCCAGCAGTGAAATAGGGGCAACTAATGAAAAACTGTTTTTT
j_call: TRBJ2-6; d_call: .; v_call: TRBV3-1/TRBV3-2; clone_size: .; cdr3_aa: CASSLGTVGANVLTF; cdr3_nt: TGTGCCAGCAGCCTCGGGACTGTTGGGGCCAACGTCCTGACTTTC
j_call: TRBJ2-7; d_call: .; v_call: TRBV5-6; clone_size: .; cdr3_aa: CASSLGLRSYEQYF; cdr3_nt: TGTGCCAGCAGCCTCGGACTCCGCTCCTACGAGCAGTACTTC
j_call: TRBJ1-2; d_call: TRBD1; v_call: TRBV24-1; clone_size: .; cdr3_aa: CATSDRDRVYGYTF; cdr3_nt: TGTGCCACCAGTGACCGGGACAGGGTTTATGGCTACACCTTC
j_call: TRBJ1-5; d_call: .; v_call: TRBV27; clone_size: .; cdr3_aa: CASSLDGGNQPQHF; cdr3_nt: TGTGCCAGCAGTTTAGACGGGGGCAATCAGCCCCAGCATTTT
j_call: TRBJ1-5; d_call: .; v_call: TRBV28; clone_size: .; cdr3_aa: CASSIAGASNQPQHF; cdr3_nt: TGTGCCAGCAGTATAGCGGGGGCCTCCAATCAGCCCCAGCATTTT
j_call: TRBJ2-2; d_call: .; v_call: TRBV6-2/TRBV6-3; clone_size: .; cdr3_aa: CASSLATGELFF; cdr3_nt: TGTGCCAGCAGTTTAGCCACCGGGGAGCTGTTTTTT
j_call: TRBJ1-2; d_call: .; v_call: TRBV7-9; clone_size: .; cdr3_aa: CASSFYREGGYGYTF; cdr3_nt: TGTGCCAGCAGCTTTTACAGGGAAGGCGGCTATGGCTACACCTTC
j_call: TRBJ2-5; d_call: TRBD1; v_call: TRBV5-6; clone_size: .; cdr3_aa: CASSLGQGGETQYF; cdr3_nt: TGTGCCAGCAGCTTGGGACAGGGTGGGGAGACCCAGTACTTC
j_call: TRBJ2-7; d_call: TRBD2; v_call: TRBV23-1; clone_size: .; cdr3_aa: CASSHLVGFSGRGYEQYF; cdr3_nt: TGCGCCAGCAGTCACCTCGTAGGGTTTAGCGGGAGAGGCTACGAGCAGTACTTC
j_call: TRBJ2-3; d_call: TRBD2; v_call: TRBV30; clone_size: .; cdr3_aa: CAWSVRAGGDTQYF; cdr3_nt: TGTGCCTGGAGTGTACGGGCGGGAGGGGATACGCAGTATTTT
j_call: TRBJ1-6; d_call: .; v_call: TRBV14; clone_size: .; cdr3_aa: CASSSPQSSYNSPLHF; cdr3_nt: TGTGCCAGCAGCTCCCCACAGAGCTCCTATAATTCACCCCTCCACTTT
j_call: TRBJ2-1; d_call: .; v_call: TRBV6-2/TRBV6-3; clone_size: .; cdr3_aa: CASSPWGGTYNEQFF; cdr3_nt: TGTGCCAGCAGTCCCTGGGGCGGAACCTACAATGAGCAGTTCTTC
j_call: TRBJ2-1; d_call: TRBD1; v_call: TRBV5-4; clone_size: .; cdr3_aa: CASSSPGTGKYNEQFF; cdr3_nt: TGTGCCAGCAGCTCGCCCGGGACAGGCAAATACAATGAGCAGTTCTTC
j_call: TRBJ1-2; d_call: TRBD1; v_call: TRBV28; clone_size: .; cdr3_aa: CASSTTGGDELADYGYTF; cdr3_nt: TGTGCCAGCAGTACAACAGGGGGCGACGAGTTGGCTGACTATGGCTACACCTTC
j_call: TRBJ1-4; d_call: .; v_call: TRBV7-2; clone_size: .; cdr3_aa: CASSLERVWGGEEKLFF; cdr3_nt: TGTGCCAGCAGCCTAGAGAGGGTATGGGGTGGTGAGGAAAAACTGTTTTTT
j_call: TRBJ1-1; d_call: .; v_call: TRBV29-1; clone_size: .; cdr3_aa: CSAGGQTLTEAFF; cdr3_nt: TGCAGCGCAGGAGGACAGACTCTCACTGAAGCTTTCTTT
j_call: TRBJ1-2; d_call: TRBD1; v_call: TRBV7-3; clone_size: .; cdr3_aa: CASSPGTGGNGYGYTF; cdr3_nt: TGTGCCAGCAGCCCGGGGACAGGGGGCAATGGCTATGGCTACACCTTC
j_call: TRBJ2-4; d_call: .; v_call: TRBV5-6; clone_size: .; cdr3_aa: CASREGLVLAKNIQYF; cdr3_nt: TGTGCCAGCAGAGAGGGACTCGTATTAGCCAAAAACATTCAGTACTTC
j_call: TRBJ2-7; d_call: TRBD2; v_call: TRBV7-2; clone_size: once; cdr3_aa: CASSLGSGGRSYEQYF; cdr3_nt: TGTGCCAGCAGCTTAGGGTCGGGCGGGAGATCCTACGAGCAGTACTTC
j_call: TRBJ1-5; d_call: TRBD1; v_call: TRBV18; clone_size: .; cdr3_aa: CASSPSRTGERPQHF; cdr3_nt: TGTGCCAGCTCACCATCCAGGACAGGGGAGAGGCCCCAGCATTTT
j_call: TRBJ2-5; d_call: TRBD1; v_call: TRBV19; clone_size: .; cdr3_aa: CASRPRGMGETQYF; cdr3_nt: TGTGCCAGTAGGCCCAGGGGGATGGGAGAGACCCAGTACTTC
j_call: TRBJ1-3; d_call: .; v_call: TRBV3-1/TRBV3-2; clone_size: few; cdr3_aa: CASSITGNSGNTIYF; cdr3_nt: TGTGCCAGCAGTATCACAGGGAACTCTGGAAACACCATATATTTT